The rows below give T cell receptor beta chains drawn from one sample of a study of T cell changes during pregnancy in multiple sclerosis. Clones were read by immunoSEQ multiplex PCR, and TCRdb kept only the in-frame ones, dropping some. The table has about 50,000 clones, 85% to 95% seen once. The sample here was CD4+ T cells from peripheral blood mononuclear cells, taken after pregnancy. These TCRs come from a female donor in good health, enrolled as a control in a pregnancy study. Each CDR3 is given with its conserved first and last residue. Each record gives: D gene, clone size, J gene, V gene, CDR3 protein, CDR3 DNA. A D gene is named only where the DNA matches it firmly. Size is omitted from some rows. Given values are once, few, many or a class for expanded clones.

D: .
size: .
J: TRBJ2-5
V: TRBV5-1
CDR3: CASSLLEPSGTQYF
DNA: TGCGCCAGCAGCTTGCTAGAACCCTCGGGGACCCAGTACTTC

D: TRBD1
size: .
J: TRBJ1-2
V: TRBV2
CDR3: CASSLTRPGQASSSGGYTF
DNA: TGTGCCAGCAGTTTAACGCGACCGGGACAGGCCTCTTCGAGCGGTGGCTACACCTTC

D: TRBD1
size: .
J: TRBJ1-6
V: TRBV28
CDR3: CASNPGQRNSPLHF
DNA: TGTGCCAGTAACCCGGGACAGCGGAATTCACCCCTCCACTTT

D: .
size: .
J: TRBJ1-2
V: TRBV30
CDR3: CAWREGNGYTF
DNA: TGTGCCTGGAGGGAGGGAAATGGCTACACCTTC

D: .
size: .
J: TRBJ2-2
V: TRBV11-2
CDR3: CASSLGGYRATVPGELFF
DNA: TGTGCCAGCAGCTTAGGGGGGTACAGGGCAACTGTTCCCGGGGAGCTGTTTTTT

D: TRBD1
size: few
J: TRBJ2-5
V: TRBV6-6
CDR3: CASSDTGVQETQYF
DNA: TGTGCCAGCAGTGACACAGGGGTTCAAGAGACCCAGTACTTC

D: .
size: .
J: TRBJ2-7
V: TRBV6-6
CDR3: CASSRSGYEQYF
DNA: TGTGCCAGCAGCCGTTCCGGCTACGAGCAGTACTTC

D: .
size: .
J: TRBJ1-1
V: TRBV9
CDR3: CASSVGGWGTEAFF
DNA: TGTGCCAGCAGCGTCGGGGGTTGGGGCACTGAAGCTTTCTTT

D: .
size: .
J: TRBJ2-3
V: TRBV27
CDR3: CASKTRGTDTQYF
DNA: TGTGCCAGCAAAACCCGCGGCACAGATACGCAGTATTTT

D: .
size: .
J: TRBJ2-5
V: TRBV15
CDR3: CATSSGGRNLQETQYF
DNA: TGTGCCACCAGCAGTGGGGGCCGAAACCTCCAAGAGACCCAGTACTTC

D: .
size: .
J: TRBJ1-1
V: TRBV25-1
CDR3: CASSDGQGLQYRTEAFF
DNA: TGTGCCAGCAGTGACGGTCAGGGATTGCAATATCGCACTGAAGCTTTCTTT

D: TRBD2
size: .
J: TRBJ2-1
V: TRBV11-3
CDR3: CASSYSGSLSYNEQFF
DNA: TGTGCCAGCAGCTATAGCGGGAGCCTCTCCTACAATGAGCAGTTCTTC

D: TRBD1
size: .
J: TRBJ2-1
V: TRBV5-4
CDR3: CASRSRGGPHNEQFF
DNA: TGTGCCAGCAGGAGCAGAGGGGGCCCCCACAATGAGCAGTTCTTC

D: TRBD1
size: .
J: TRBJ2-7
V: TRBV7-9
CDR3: CASSYRGGTGGYEQYF
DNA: TGTGCCAGCAGCTATAGGGGCGGGACAGGGGGCTACGAGCAGTACTTC

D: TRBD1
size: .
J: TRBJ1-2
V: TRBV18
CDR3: CASSETTGNNYGYTF
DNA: TGTGCCAGCTCGGAAACGACAGGGAACAACTATGGCTACACCTTC

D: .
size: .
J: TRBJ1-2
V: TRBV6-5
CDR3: CASSYSKARGNYGYTF
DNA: TGTGCCAGCAGTTACTCCAAGGCCAGGGGCAACTATGGCTACACCTTC

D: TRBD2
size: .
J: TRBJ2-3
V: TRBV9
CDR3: CASTRAGGRSSTDTQYF
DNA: TGTGCCAGCACGCGCGCGGGGGGTCGCTCTAGCACAGATACGCAGTATTTT

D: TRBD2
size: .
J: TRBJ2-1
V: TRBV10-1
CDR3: CASSSGSPYNEQFF
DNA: TGCGCCAGCAGTAGCGGGAGTCCCTACAATGAGCAGTTCTTC

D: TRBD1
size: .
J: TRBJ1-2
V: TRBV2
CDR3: CAGRSDRGFYGYTF
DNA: TGTGCCGGACGCTCCGACAGGGGATTCTATGGCTACACCTTC

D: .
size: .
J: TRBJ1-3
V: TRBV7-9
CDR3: CASSLGADDGGTIYF
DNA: TGTGCCAGCAGCTTAGGGGCCGACGACGGGGGCACCATATATTTT

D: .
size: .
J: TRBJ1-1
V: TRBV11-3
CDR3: CASSPAADTEAFF
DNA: TGTGCCAGCAGCCCCGCGGCGGACACTGAAGCTTTCTTT

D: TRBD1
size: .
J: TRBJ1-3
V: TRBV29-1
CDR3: CSASTGAGNTIYF
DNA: TGCAGCGCATCGACAGGGGCTGGAAACACCATATATTTT

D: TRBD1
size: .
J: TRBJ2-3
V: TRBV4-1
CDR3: CASSQQTGQGLAYTQYF
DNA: TGCGCCAGCAGCCAACAAACGGGACAGGGGCTAGCGTATACGCAGTATTTT

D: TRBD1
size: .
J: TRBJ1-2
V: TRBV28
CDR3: CASSSHTGDYGYTF
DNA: TGTGCCAGCAGTTCGCATACAGGGGACTATGGCTACACCTTC

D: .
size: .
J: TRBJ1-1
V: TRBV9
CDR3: CASSPSGGDTEAFF
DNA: TGTGCCAGCAGCCCCAGTGGGGGGGATACTGAAGCCTTCTTT

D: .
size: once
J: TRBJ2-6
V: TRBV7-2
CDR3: CASIPGFPGANVLTF
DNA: TGTGCCAGCATCCCCGGGTTTCCTGGGGCCAACGTCCTGACTTTC

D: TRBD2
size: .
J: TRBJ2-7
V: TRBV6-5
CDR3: CASSPGVAGVQYF
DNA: TGTGCCAGCAGTCCCGGGGTAGCGGGAGTGCAGTACTTC

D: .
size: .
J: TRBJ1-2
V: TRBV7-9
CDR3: CASRPGAGNYGYTF
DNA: TGTGCCAGCAGGCCCGGCGCGGGGAACTATGGCTACACCTTC

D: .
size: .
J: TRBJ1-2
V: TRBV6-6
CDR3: CASSPGGEGSYTF
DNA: TGTGCCAGCAGTCCAGGCGGTGAGGGAAGCTACACCTTC

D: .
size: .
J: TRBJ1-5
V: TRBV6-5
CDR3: CASSYLRGTQPQHF
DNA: TGTGCCAGCAGTTATTTACGGGGTACTCAGCCCCAGCATTTT

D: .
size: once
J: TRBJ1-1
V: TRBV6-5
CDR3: CASTLGQSTEAFF
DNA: TGTGCCAGCACCTTAGGACAGAGCACTGAAGCTTTCTTT

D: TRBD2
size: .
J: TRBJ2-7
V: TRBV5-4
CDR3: CASSLGLAGLYEQYF
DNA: TGTGCCAGCAGCTTGGGACTAGCGGGATTGTACGAGCAGTACTTC

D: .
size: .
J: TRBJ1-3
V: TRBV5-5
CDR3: CASSSGRVAGTESSGNTIYF
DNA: TGTGCCAGCAGCTCGGGGCGGGTTGCGGGGACGGAGAGCTCTGGAAACACCATATATTTT

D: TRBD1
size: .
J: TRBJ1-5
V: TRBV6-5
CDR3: CASRKQGPRDQPQHF
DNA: TGTGCCAGCAGAAAACAGGGGCCCAGGGATCAGCCCCAGCATTTT

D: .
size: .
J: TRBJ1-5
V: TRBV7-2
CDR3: CASSLTGLQPQHF
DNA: TGTGCCAGCAGCTTAACAGGTCTTCAGCCCCAGCATTTT

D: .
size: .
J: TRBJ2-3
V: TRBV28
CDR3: CASSSLGGGGTDTQYF
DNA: TGTGCCAGCAGCTCTCTTGGAGGGGGCGGCACAGATACGCAGTATTTT

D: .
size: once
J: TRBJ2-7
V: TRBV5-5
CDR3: CASSLRPTRPSYEQYF
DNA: TGTGCCAGCAGCTTGCGCCCGACAAGGCCATCCTACGAGCAGTACTTC